Detailed here is one T cell receptor beta chain. The sample originates from a study of cytomegalovirus exposure and HLA in healthy donors. Study overall: Around 76% of roughly 430 genotyped donors fell in the Caucasian-associated ancestry cluster.

V lost 7 bases, J lost 5 bases, and 11 bases lay in between. Germline V gives CDR1 LNHNV, CDR2 YYDKDF (reference sequence). This CDR3 region has 12 residues. Researchers ran the PCR with 60 Vbeta and 13 Jbeta primers. TCRdb's table, derived via immunoSEQ multiplex PCR, lists solely in-frame clones and lacks some. The data contain about 93,000 clones, 82% of them singletons. The donors (healthy individuals) were bone marrow donors. Sequenced sample: PBMCs. The chain has TRBV15 and TRBJ2-5; no reliable D call. The TCR originated in a man aged 50 to 59 in good health and CMV-seronegative. The CDR3 sequence: CATNKAGETQYF. In nucleotides, the CDR3 is TGTGCCACCAATAAGGCCGGGGAGACCCAGTACTTC.